This passage covers 26 T cell receptor beta chains from one sample sequenced in a study of T-cell reconstitution after alpha-beta-depleted transplantation in children. Unique molecular identifiers were incorporated when the TCRbeta library was constructed. TCRdb recomputed calls from the PCR reads with MiXCR, one row per CDR3 protein. This table holds about 300,000 distinct CDR3 sequences, 10% found once. The input for sequencing was PBMCs, taken before TCRalphabeta/CD19-depleted stem cell transplant. These receptors all stem from a boy younger than two with acute myeloid leukemia, due to receive a stem cell transplant.

The sample holds many counts of this clonotype. The chain employs TRBV5-1 and TRBJ2-1, with 10 bases lining up with TRBD1. The germline gives CDR1 SGHRS, CDR2 YFSETQ. With 0 bases clipped from V and 6 bases from J, the junction kept 3 bases outside the gene matches. The length of the CDR3 is 15 residues. The CDR3 DNA follows: TGCGCCAGCAGCTTGGCAGGACAGGGGGGCAATGAGCAGTTCTTC. Translating it yields CASSLAGQGGNEQFF.

This clonotype occurred many times. The rearrangement links TRBV3-1 to TRBJ2-1; 8 nucleotides line up with TRBD1. CDR1 LGHDT and CDR2 YNNKEL come from the germline V gene (reference sequence). This CDR3 contains 23 residues. V shed 3 bases, J shed 2 bases, and the junction held 27 bases outside the gene matches. DNA of the CDR3: TGTGCCAGCAGCCAGGTATCGGGACAGGACAACTCCTTAGGAAGTGGGGCCTACAATGAGCAGTTCTTC. Amino acid sequence: CASSQVSGQDNSLGSGAYNEQFF.

Only a few counts were recorded for this clonotype. This rearrangement joins TRBV27 to TRBJ1-3; D gene uncertain. Germline V CDR1 and CDR2: MNHEY, SMNVEV (reference sequence). This CDR3 comprises 13 residues. V lost 7 bases and J 6 bases, leaving 13 bases between the germline ends. CDR3: CASMGGAANTIYF. CDR3 DNA: TGTGCCAGCATGGGCGGCGCTGCAAACACCATATATTTT.

At least ten counts were recorded for this clonotype. This CDR3 reads CASSQGRLAGEIDTQYF. CDR3 in DNA: TGCGCCAGCAGCCAAGGGCGCCTAGCGGGAGAGATAGATACGCAGTATTTT. The chain joins TRBV4-3 to TRBJ2-3, with 10 positions matching TRBD2. The germline V gene has CDR1 LGHNA and CDR2 YSLEER. This CDR3 is built from 17 residues. V lost 1 base and J lost 5; bases outside the gene matches: 9.

This clonotype was seen repeatedly, ten times or more. The chain joins TRBV2 to TRBJ1-6; 7 bases line up with TRBD1. Germline loops: CDR1 SNHLY, CDR2 FYNNEI. V shed 3 bases and J 4 bases; nucleotides not matched to a gene: 0. The CDR3 length is 14 residues. The CDR3 nucleotides are TGTGCCAGCAGTGACAGGGGGTATAATTCACCCCTCCACTTT. It encodes CASSDRGYNSPLHF.

V is TRBV5-4 and J is TRBJ2-3; 8 bases fit TRBD1. CDR1 is SGHNT, CDR2 YYREEE, per germline (reference sequence). V shed 0 bases and J 6 bases; nucleotides not matched to a gene: 6. The CDR3 sequence is 15 residues long. For the CDR3, the DNA is TGTGCCAGCAGCTTGGCGGACAGGGTCGACGATACGCAGTATTTT. This translates into CASSLADRVDDTQYF.

This clonotype was seen repeatedly, ten times or more. This chain joins TRBV7-9 and TRBJ2-3, with 9 bases identical to TRBD2. CDR1 and CDR2 from the germline V gene are SEHNR and FQNEAQ (reference sequence). V trimming: 3 bases; J trimming: 0 bases; junction bases outside the gene matches: 4. CDR3 length equals 16 residues. This CDR3 reads CASSFVAGVSTDTQYF. CDR3 bases: TGTGCCAGCAGCTTCGTAGCGGGAGTGAGCACAGATACGCAGTATTTT.

This clonotype came up many times. The CDR3 loop reads CASSQRRGNTGELFF. The CDR3 bases are TGTGCCAGCAGCCAGAGGCGGGGGAACACCGGGGAGCTGTTTTTT. This sequence joins TRBV11-3 and TRBJ2-2, with D possibly TRBD2 on 6 matching bases. The length of the CDR3 is 15 residues. V lost 5 bases and J 1 base, leaving 11 bases between the germline ends. Germline lookup yields CDR1 SGHNT and CDR2 YENEEA.

A few counts support this clonotype. The gene calls are TRBV27 and TRBJ2-1, with 8 positions matching TRBD2. The germline gives CDR1 MNHEY, CDR2 SMNVEV (reference sequence). With V trimmed by 7 bases and J by 5 bases, 7 bases remained unmatched. This CDR3 has 14 residues. The CDR3 region has the DNA TGTGCCAGCACCCCCGTAGCGGGGAACAATGAGCAGTTCTTC. This sequence encodes CASTPVAGNNEQFF.

This clonotype was seen only a few times. The CDR3 protein is CASSSPVRTSGGEFF. CDR3 bases: TGTGCCAGCAGCAGCCCGGTAAGGACTAGCGGGGGCGAGTTCTTC. The rearrangement links TRBV7-2 to TRBJ2-1; 13 bases map to TRBD2. Trimming took 5 bases from V and 14 from J; bases not matched to a gene: 12. This CDR3 region has 15 residues. Germline values: CDR1 SGHTA, CDR2 FQGNSA.

In this sample, this clonotype turned up many times. V is TRBV29-1 and J is TRBJ2-1, with a weak D call TRBD2 (6 bases). This CDR3 region has 14 residues. CDR1 and CDR2 (germline): SQVTM, ANQGSEA. The ends were cut back, 4 bases at V and 2 bases at J, with 12 bases in the middle. The DNA of the CDR3 is TGCAGCGTTGCTGGGGGGAGGACCTACAATGAGCAGTTCTTC. Its protein is CSVAGGRTYNEQFF.

This clonotype was detected many times. V is TRBV7-3 and J is TRBJ2-1; TRBD1 matches at 7 bases. The V segment lost 3 bases and the J segment 3 bases; nucleotides outside the gene matches: 11. The germline CDR1 and CDR2 sequences are SGHTA and FQGTGA. The CDR3 loop spans 17 amino acids. The CDR3 sequence is CASSLNPSTGRYNEQFF. In DNA form, the CDR3 reads TGTGCCAGCAGCTTGAATCCATCGACAGGGCGCTACAATGAGCAGTTCTTC.

The sample holds a few counts of this clonotype. The CDR3 DNA follows: TGTGCCAGCAGGGGGAGGGTAAGCACAGATACGCAGTATTTT. Encoded protein: CASRGRVSTDTQYF. The V call is TRBV12-3 or TRBV12-4, the J call TRBJ2-3; 7 bases fit TRBD2. This CDR3 has 14 amino acids. V lost 6 bases and J lost 0; bases outside the gene matches: 3.

This clonotype was seen repeatedly, ten times or more. The V gene is TRBV10-3, the J gene TRBJ1-5; tentatively, D is TRBD1 (6 bases). Germline V gene data show CDR1 as ENHRY and CDR2 as SYGVKD. Trimming took off 3 bases at V and 7 bases at J, with 13 bases between the two ends. The CDR3 consists of 14 residues. In DNA, the CDR3 is TGTGCCATCAGTGATGCCCCTACAGGGCAGCCCCAGCATTTT. This encodes CAISDAPTGQPQHF.

This clonotype was counted at least ten times. The chain carries TRBV7-2 and TRBJ2-5, with D unclear. The CDR3 is 11 amino acids. Trimming shortened V by 0 bases and J by 7 bases, and 3 bases separated the two germline ends. Germline V lookup: CDR1 SGHTA, CDR2 FQGNSA. For the CDR3, the DNA is TGTGCCAGCAGCTTAGCCCTGACCCAGTACTTC. It specifies CASSLALTQYF. Filled out from reference TRBV7-2 and TRBJ2-5, the complete variable domain reads GAGVSQSPSNKVTEKGKDVELRCDPISGHTALYWYRQSLGQGLEFLIYFQGNSAPDKSGLPSDRFSAERTGGSVSTLTIQRTQQEDSAVYLCASSLALTQYFGPGTRLLVL.

This chain links TRBV14 with TRBJ2-5; D is unclear. The CDR3 is 16 residues long. Germline V lookup: CDR1 SGHDN, CDR2 FVKESK. The V end was cut by 2 bases, the J end by 0 bases, with 13 bases between. The CDR3: CASSQPVSTYQETQYF. The DNA of the CDR3 is TGTGCCAGCAGCCAACCAGTCAGCACGTACCAAGAGACCCAGTACTTC.

This clonotype was counted at least ten times. The chain recombines TRBV5-1 with TRBJ2-2; either TRBD1 or TRBD2 may fit D (6 bases each). There are 16 residues in the CDR3. CDR1 and CDR2 from the germline V gene are SGHRS and YFSETQ. Trimming pared 0 bases from V and 4 bases from J, leaving 13 bases between. CDR3 loop: CASSLVQGGITGELFF. Here the CDR3 DNA reads TGCGCCAGCAGCTTGGTACAGGGAGGAATCACCGGGGAGCTGTTTTTT.

The V gene is TRBV5-1, the J gene TRBJ1-1, with unresolved D. Trimming left V 0 bases short and J 0 bases short, with 12 bases between. Germline V gives CDR1 SGHRS, CDR2 YFSETQ. This CDR3 has 16 amino acids. CDR3 region: CASSLELAVMNTEAFF. The DNA of the CDR3 is TGCGCCAGCAGCTTGGAGCTGGCAGTCATGAACACTGAAGCTTTCTTT.

This clonotype occurred many times. The V gene is TRBV5-1, the J gene TRBJ1-1, with D tentatively TRBD1 (5 bases). The V end was cut by 4 bases, the J end by 0 bases, with 10 bases between. Germline CDR1 is SGHRS and CDR2 is YFSETQ. The CDR3 sequence is 14 residues long. CDR3: CASSTGRMNTEAFF. The DNA of the CDR3 is TGCGCCAGCAGCACGGGACGGATGAACACTGAAGCTTTCTTT.

To note about this clonotype: A single base separates this from a much larger clone, so it may be a read error. J is TRBJ2-5 and V is TRBV20-1; perhaps TRBD2 as D (5 bases). The CDR3 extends over 14 amino acids. V lost 2 bases to trimming and J lost 5 bases, with 15 bases between them. CDR1 and CDR2 (germline): DFQATT, SNEGSKA (reference sequence). The CDR3 DNA reads TGCAGTGCTAGAACCCGGAGGCCCTGCGAGACCCAGTACTTC. Protein: CSARTRRPCETQYF.

Concerning this clonotype: With a much larger clone just one base away, this may be a read error. The chain employs TRBV25-1 and TRBJ1-1; D unresolved. The germline V gene encodes CDR1 MGHDK and CDR2 SYGVNS. This CDR3 has 13 amino acids. The CDR3 here is CASNYDINTGAFF. The CDR3, as DNA: TGTGCCAGCAATTATGACATTAACACTGGAGCTTTCTTT.

Ten or more counts support this clonotype. The chain carries TRBV7-9 and TRBJ2-1, with 10 bases lining up with TRBD2. Germline loops: CDR1 SEHNR, CDR2 FQNEAQ (reference sequence). The CDR3 sequence is 15 residues long. After removal of 2 bases from V and 13 bases from J, the junction contained 11 bases not matched to a gene. In DNA form, the CDR3 reads TGTGCCAGCAGCTTACAAGGGCTAGCGGGAGACGAACAGTTCTTC. Amino acid sequence: CASSLQGLAGDEQFF. Complete variable domain (other parts from reference TRBV7-9 and TRBJ2-1): DTGVSQNPRHKITKRGQNVTFRCDPISEHNRLYWYRQTLGQGPEFLTYFQNEAQLEKSRLLSDRFSAERPKGSFSTLEIQRTEQGDSAMYLCASSLQGLAGDEQFFGPGTRLTVL.

At least ten counts were recorded for this clonotype. This chain uses TRBV9 with TRBJ2-3; the D is unclear. Germline CDR1 SGDLS, CDR2 YYNGEE. V lost 0 bases and J lost 2, with 7 bases in between. There are 14 residues in the CDR3. In DNA form, the CDR3 reads TGTGCCAGCAGCGTAGAGCATCACACAGATACGCAGTATTTT. This gives the protein CASSVEHHTDTQYF.

This clonotype was seen at least ten times. The chain is built from TRBV4-2 and TRBJ1-5; unclear D gene. Germline V gives CDR1 LGHNA, CDR2 YNFKEQ. The CDR3 is 15 amino acids. V gave up 0 bases and J gave up 6 bases, with 12 bases separating them. The CDR3 is CASSQDRRERQPQHF. The CDR3 nucleotides are TGTGCCAGCAGCCAAGATCGGAGGGAACGTCAGCCCCAGCATTTT.

At least ten counts were recorded for this clonotype. J is TRBJ2-3 and V is TRBV12-3 or TRBV12-4, with D unclear. V was clipped by 6 bases and J by 4 bases, with 23 bases between them. CDR3 length equals 17 residues. CDR3 residues: CASRSSRQAKKADTQYF. The CDR3 region has the DNA TGTGCCAGCAGAAGTTCGCGCCAGGCGAAGAAGGCAGATACGCAGTATTTT.

The chain has TRBV11-1 and TRBJ2-2; 12 bases are shared with TRBD2. J was trimmed by 3 bases and V by 8 bases; bases with no gene match: 13. CDR1 is SGHAT and CDR2 is FQDESV in the germline V gene (reference sequence). The CDR3 covers 18 residues. The CDR3 bases are TGTGCCAGCGGACCGAGACTAGCGGGAGAGGTGGACACCGGGGAGCTGTTTTTT. It encodes CASGPRLAGEVDTGELFF.